This TCR beta chain was captured in a study of T cell changes during pregnancy in multiple sclerosis. The length of the CDR3 is 15 residues. The V gene lost 0 bases and the J gene lost 2 bases, with 8 bases spanning the gap. Germline V gives CDR1 SEHNR, CDR2 FQNEAQ (reference sequence). The table came from immunoSEQ multiplex PCR; TCRdb's copy has only in-frame clones and leaves some out. The table has around 70,000 clones, 92% seen once. This clone was seen a single time. The receptor's source is a female donor with multiple sclerosis, enrolled in a pregnancy study. The sample was peripheral blood, taken after pregnancy. The chain combines TRBV7-9 with TRBJ2-1, with a weak D call TRBD1 (6 bases). The CDR3, as DNA: TGTGCCAGCAGCTTAGCAAAGGGGGCCTACAATGAGCAGTTCTTC. This translates into CASSLAKGAYNEQFF.